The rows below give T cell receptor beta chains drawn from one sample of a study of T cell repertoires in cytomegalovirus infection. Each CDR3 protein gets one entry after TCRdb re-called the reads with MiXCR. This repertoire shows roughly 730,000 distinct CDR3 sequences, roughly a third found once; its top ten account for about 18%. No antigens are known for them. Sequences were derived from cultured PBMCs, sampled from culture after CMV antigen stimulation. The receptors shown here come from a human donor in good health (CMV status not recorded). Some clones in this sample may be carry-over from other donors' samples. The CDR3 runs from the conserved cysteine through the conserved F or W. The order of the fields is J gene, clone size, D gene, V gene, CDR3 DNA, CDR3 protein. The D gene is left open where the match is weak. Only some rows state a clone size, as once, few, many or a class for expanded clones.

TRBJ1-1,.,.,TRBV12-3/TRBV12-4,TGTGCCAGCAGTTTGGGGGGAGTGGTCACTGAAGCTTTCTTT,CASSLGGVVTEAFF
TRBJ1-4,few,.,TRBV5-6,TGTGCCAGCAGCATAACCAGGGGCGCCGCTGAAAAACTGTTTTTT,CASSITRGAAEKLFF
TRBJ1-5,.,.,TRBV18,TGTGCCAGCTCACCATCGCAACTGAATAGCAATCAGCCCCAGCATTTT,CASSPSQLNSNQPQHF
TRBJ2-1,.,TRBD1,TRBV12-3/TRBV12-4,TGTGCCAGCAGCGACAGGGAGAATGAGCAGTTCTTC,CASSDRENEQFF
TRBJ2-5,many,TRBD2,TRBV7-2,TGTGCCAGTCGGCCGGGACTAGCAGAAGCGACCCAGTACTTC,CASRPGLAEATQYF
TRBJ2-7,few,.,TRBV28,TGTGCCAGCCTCCTAGCCGGCAGGGATAAGGTCTACGAGCAGTACTTC,CASLLAGRDKVYEQYF
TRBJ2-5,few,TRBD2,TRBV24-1,TGTGCCACCAGTGAGCCGGCGGGGGGATATGGAGAGACCCAGTACTTC,CATSEPAGGYGETQYF
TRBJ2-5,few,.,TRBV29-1,TGCAGCGTTGGTTTAGGGCCAAGCACCCAGTACTTC,CSVGLGPSTQYF
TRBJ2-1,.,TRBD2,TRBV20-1,TGCAGTGCCGCCACTAGCGGGTTTGTGGATGAGCAGTTCTTC,CSAATSGFVDEQFF
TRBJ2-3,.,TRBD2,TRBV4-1,TGCGCCAGCAGCCAAGTTACGGCGGGAGGGATAGGTGATACGCAGTATTTT,CASSQVTAGGIGDTQYF
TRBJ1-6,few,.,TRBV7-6,TGTGCCAGCAGCCCAGCGGCTAATTCACCCCTCCACTTT,CASSPAANSPLHF
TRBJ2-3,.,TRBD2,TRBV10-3,TGTGCCATCAGTGCAGAGCGGGGGGTTGCAGATACGCAGTATTTT,CAISAERGVADTQYF
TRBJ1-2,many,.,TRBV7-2,TGTGCCAGCAGCTTACAACATATCTATGGCTACACCTTC,CASSLQHIYGYTF
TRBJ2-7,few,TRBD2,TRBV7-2,TGTGCCAGCAGCTTAGCTAGCGGGCCTACCTACGAGCAGTACTTC,CASSLASGPTYEQYF
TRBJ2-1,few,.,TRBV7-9,TGTGCCAGCAGCTTAGATGTCAATGAGCAGTTCTTC,CASSLDVNEQFF
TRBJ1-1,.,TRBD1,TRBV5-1,TGCGCCAGCAGCTTGGCAGACAGGGCCGCTGAAGCTTTCTTT,CASSLADRAAEAFF
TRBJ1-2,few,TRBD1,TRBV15,TGTGCCACCAGCAGCCGACAGGGCTATGGCTACACCTTC,CATSSRQGYGYTF
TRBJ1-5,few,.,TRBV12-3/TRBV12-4,TGTGCCAGCAGTCCCCGGCAGGGGCAGCCTAATCAGCCCCAGCATTTT,CASSPRQGQPNQPQHF
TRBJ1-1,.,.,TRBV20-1,TGCAGTGCTAGAGGAGGGGGAGATAAAGCTTTCTTT,CSARGGGDKAFF
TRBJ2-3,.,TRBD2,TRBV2,TGTGCCAGCAGTGAAACGGGGGGGGCGGCAGATACGCAGTATTTT,CASSETGGAADTQYF
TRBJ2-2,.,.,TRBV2,TGTGCCAGCAGTGAACTTGGCGTAGGGGAGCTGTTTTTT,CASSELGVGELFF
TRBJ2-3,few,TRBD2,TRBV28,TGTGCCAGCAGTTCCCCCCGACTAGCGGGGGGGCTGGGAGATACGCAGTATTTT,CASSSPRLAGGLGDTQYF
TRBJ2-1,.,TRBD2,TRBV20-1,TGCAGTGCTAGTCTAGCGGGGGCCCCAAGTTACAATGAGCAGTTCTTC,CSASLAGAPSYNEQFF
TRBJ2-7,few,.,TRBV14,TGTGCCAGCAGCCAACGGGGTTCTCCCTACGAGCAGTACTTC,CASSQRGSPYEQYF
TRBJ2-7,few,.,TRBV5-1,TGCGCCAGCAGCTTGGTAGCGGCCAGCTCCTACGAGCAGTACTTC,CASSLVAASSYEQYF
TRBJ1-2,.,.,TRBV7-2,TGTGCCAGCAGCTTAGCTCGACCCTCATCTCGTGGCTACACCTTC,CASSLARPSSRGYTF
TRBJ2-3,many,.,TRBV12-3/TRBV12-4,TGTGCCAGCAGCTTTAGAGGGTACACAGATACGCAGTATTTT,CASSFRGYTDTQYF
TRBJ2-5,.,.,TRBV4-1,TGCGCCAGCAGCCCCACCGGCTCCAGAACACAAGAGACCCAGTACTTC,CASSPTGSRTQETQYF
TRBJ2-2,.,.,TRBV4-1,TGCGCCAGCAGCCAACCGGAACAGGGCCCCGGGGAGCTGTTTTTT,CASSQPEQGPGELFF
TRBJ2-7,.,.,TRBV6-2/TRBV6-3,TGTGCCAGCACCCTGACCCCCGGGTACGAGGGTGCTTACGAGCAGTACTTC,CASTLTPGYEGAYEQYF
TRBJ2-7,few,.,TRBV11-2,TGTGCCAGCAGCTGGGCGGAGGGAGGCTACGAGCAGTACTTC,CASSWAEGGYEQYF
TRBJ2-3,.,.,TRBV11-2,TGTGCCAGCAGCTTAGAGGCAGGGGGGGGTAGCGGCACAGATACGCAGTATTTT,CASSLEAGGGSGTDTQYF
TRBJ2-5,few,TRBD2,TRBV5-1,TGCGCCAGCAAGATGACTAGCGGGAGTGAGGAGACCCAGTACTTC,CASKMTSGSEETQYF
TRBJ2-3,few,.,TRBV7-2,TGTGCCAGCAGCTTAGGGATGGGAGGAAGGGGTACGCAGTATTTT,CASSLGMGGRGTQYF
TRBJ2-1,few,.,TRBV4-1,TGCGCCAGCAGCCAAGTGGGGGGTAAGCAGTTCTTC,CASSQVGGKQFF
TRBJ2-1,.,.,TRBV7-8,TGTGCCAGCAGGCCGCGGTTAAGGACAGACAATGAGCAGTTCTTC,CASRPRLRTDNEQFF
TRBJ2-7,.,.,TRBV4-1,TGCGCCAGCAGCCAAGAACGGCTGGGAACCTACGAGCAGTACTTC,CASSQERLGTYEQYF
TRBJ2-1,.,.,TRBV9,TGTGCCAGCAGCGTAGCGGGGATATCCTACAATGAGCAGTTCTTC,CASSVAGISYNEQFF
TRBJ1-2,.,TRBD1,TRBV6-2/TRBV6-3,TGTGCCAGCAGGACCGGACAGGGTGGCTACACCTTC,CASRTGQGGYTF
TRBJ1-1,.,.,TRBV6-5,TGTGCCAGCAGTTACAGCCGCTCGGTCCTGAACACTGAAGCTTTCTTT,CASSYSRSVLNTEAFF
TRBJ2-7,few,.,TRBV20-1,TGCAGTGCTAGAGATGTTTCGGGGGAGCAGTACTTC,CSARDVSGEQYF
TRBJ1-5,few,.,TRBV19,TGTGCCTCCAACCGCGACTTCGATAGCAATCAGCCCCAGCATTTT,CASNRDFDSNQPQHF